These T cell receptor beta chains were read from a single sample in a study of blood T cell repertoires in COVID-19. Using immunoSEQ multiplex PCR, the repertoire was profiled, and TCRdb retains in-frame clones only, with some absent. This sample has tens of thousands of clones, with 65% to 85% found just once. Sequenced sample: peripheral blood. The receptors originated from a woman in her 50s with acute or convalescent COVID-19. CDR3s include the opening cysteine and the closing phenylalanine or tryptophan. A D gene is named only where the DNA matches it firmly. A row's size may be missing; if present it is once, few, many or a size class.

D | J | V | size | DNA | CDR3
. | TRBJ2-1 | TRBV5-8 | . | TGTGCCAGCAGCTTGGCCAATTCGGGGGAGCAGTTCTTC | CASSLANSGEQFF
. | TRBJ1-2 | TRBV13 | . | TGTGCCAGCAGCCGACCCCAGGGGATCGGCTACACCTTC | CASSRPQGIGYTF
. | TRBJ2-1 | TRBV28 | . | TGTGCCAGCAGCACCCGGTGGGAGGGGGGTTACAATGAGCAGTTCTTC | CASSTRWEGGYNEQFF
TRBD2 | TRBJ2-5 | TRBV6-7 | once | TGTGCCAGCAGTTACTCTTTTCGGGAGGGCCAAGAGACCCAGTACTTC | CASSYSFREGQETQYF
. | TRBJ1-1 | TRBV7-8 | . | TGTGCCAGCAAGGCAGGATCCCCTACAGTGAACACTGAAGCTTTCTTT | CASKAGSPTVNTEAFF
. | TRBJ2-7 | TRBV6-6 | . | TGTGCCAGCACCTCGGTAGGGGGTGGAGAGCAGTACTTC | CASTSVGGGEQYF
. | TRBJ1-2 | TRBV9 | . | TGTGCCAGCAGCGTAGGGGCTTCCCCTCTCGCCTTC | CASSVGASPLAF
TRBD2 | TRBJ2-2 | TRBV7-9 | . | TGTGCCAGCAGCGCTATCGTTACTAGCGGGACACCCTACACCGGGGAGCTGTTTTTT | CASSAIVTSGTPYTGELFF
TRBD2 | TRBJ2-1 | TRBV4-2 | few | TGTGCCAGCAGCCAAAAACTAGCGGGGGGGTACAATGAGCAGTTCTTC | CASSQKLAGGYNEQFF
. | TRBJ1-2 | TRBV24-1 | . | TGTGCCACCAGTGATCTACTAGGTAGCTACACCTTC | CATSDLLGSYTF
. | TRBJ2-3 | TRBV27 | . | TGTGCCAGCAGCTCTTCCCCAACGGGACTCTACACAGATACGCAGTATTTT | CASSSSPTGLYTDTQYF
. | TRBJ1-1 | TRBV6-6 | . | TGTGCCAGCAGTTACTCGGAGGGGTATACTGAAGCTTTCTTT | CASSYSEGYTEAFF
TRBD1 | TRBJ2-7 | TRBV27 | medium-sized | TGTGCCAGCAGTCAACTGGGACAGGGACAATACGAGCAGTACTTC | CASSQLGQGQYEQYF
. | TRBJ2-1 | TRBV6-5 | . | TGTGCCAGCAGCCCGGACTTCTACAATGAGCAGTTCTTC | CASSPDFYNEQFF
TRBD1 | TRBJ1-2 | TRBV5-1 | . | TGCGCCAGCAGCTTGGGACAGGGCAACTATGGCTACACCTTC | CASSLGQGNYGYTF
. | TRBJ1-2 | TRBV27 | . | TGTGCCAGCAGTTTAACAAGGGGCTATGGCTACACCTTC | CASSLTRGYGYTF
TRBD1 | TRBJ1-4 | TRBV2 | . | TGTGCCAGCAGTGACAGGGGGCAGGATGAAAAACTGTTTTTT | CASSDRGQDEKLFF
. | TRBJ2-6 | TRBV18 | . | TGTGCCAGCTCACCACCGAACAACGGGTTTTCTGGGGCCAACGTCCTGACTTTC | CASSPPNNGFSGANVLTF
. | TRBJ2-2 | TRBV4-2 | . | TGTGCCAGCAGCCCACGGGGTAAGGAGATCGGGGAGCTGTTTTTT | CASSPRGKEIGELFF
TRBD1 | TRBJ1-1 | TRBV5-1 | . | TGCGCCAGCAGACGCGACAGGGGTACCACTGAAGCTTTCTTT | CASRRDRGTTEAFF
. | TRBJ2-7 | TRBV29-1 | . | TGCAGCGTTGAAGCAGGGTCCTACGAGCAGTACTTC | CSVEAGSYEQYF
. | TRBJ1-3 | TRBV4-1 | few | TGCGCCAGCAGCCAGATTCTGAGGGGGGGCCGTGCCTCTGGAAACACCATATATTTT | CASSQILRGGRASGNTIYF
. | TRBJ2-7 | TRBV6-2/TRBV6-3 | . | TGTGCCAGCAGTTACTTCGAGACCTACGAGCAGTACTTC | CASSYFETYEQYF
. | TRBJ1-4 | TRBV7-9 | . | TGTGCCAGCAGCTGGAAGGGGGAGTCTAATGAAAAACTGTTTTTT | CASSWKGESNEKLFF
TRBD1 | TRBJ2-3 | TRBV30 | . | TGTGCCTGGAGTCCCGGACAGGCCGCTAGCACAGATACGCAGTATTTT | CAWSPGQAASTDTQYF
. | TRBJ2-7 | TRBV19 | few | TGTGCCAGTAGTGCAGGGTTCACCTACGAGCAGTACTTC | CASSAGFTYEQYF
TRBD2 | TRBJ2-1 | TRBV5-1 | . | TGCGCCAGCAGGTCTAGCGGGGGGCACGGGTTCTTC | CASRSSGGHGFF
. | TRBJ1-4 | TRBV15 | . | TGTGCCACCAGCAGACAGGGAAGTGATGAAAAACTGTTTTTT | CATSRQGSDEKLFF
. | TRBJ1-1 | TRBV7-8 | . | TGTGCCAGCAGCTTTCAGGAGAACACTGAAGCTTTCTTT | CASSFQENTEAFF